Below are 30 T cell receptor beta chains sequenced from a single sample in a study of T cell changes during pregnancy in multiple sclerosis (dated by TCRdb to the late 2010s). To prepare the library, the immunoSEQ multiplex PCR assay was applied. Sourced from immuneACCESS, this table was stored by TCRdb with only in-frame sequences that have V and J called. A share of the clones is absent; for the studies checked, an unresolved V gene accounts for under half, and the remainder has no known explanation. The sample includes more than 75,000 clones, with over 85% observed a single time. The biggest ten clones account for approximately 0.93% of the sample. The source was peripheral blood, collected in the first trimester of pregnancy. All receptors come from a female donor with multiple sclerosis, enrolled in a pregnancy study.

This chain links TRBV25-1 with TRBJ1-1; tentative D call: TRBD1 (6 bases). The CDR3 loop spans 13 amino acids. Germline assignment: CDR1 MGHDK and CDR2 SYGVNS. The V end lost 4 bases, the J end lost 5 bases, and 11 bases lay between the germline ends. CDR3 DNA sequence: TGTGCCAGCAGTGGTACAGGGTATACTGAAGCTTTCTTT. This sequence encodes CASSGTGYTEAFF.

This chain connects TRBV7-9 to TRBJ2-3; D call uncertain. This CDR3 comprises 14 residues. Germline loops: CDR1 SEHNR, CDR2 FQNEAQ (reference sequence). The germline V and J ends were trimmed by 5 bases and 0 bases, with 9 bases remaining between them. The CDR3 reads CASSQDTSTDTQYF. DNA for the CDR3: TGTGCCAGCAGCCAAGACACCAGCACAGATACGCAGTATTTT.

CDR3 region: CASSEAPLSGANVLTF. CDR3 nucleotides: TGTGCCAGCAGTGAAGCCCCCCTCTCTGGGGCCAACGTCCTGACTTTC. The chain joins TRBV6-1 to TRBJ2-6; D gene unclear. The germline V and J ends were trimmed by 0 bases and 0 bases, with 6 bases remaining between them. Germline V gene lookup returns CDR1 MNHNS and CDR2 SASEGT. The CDR3 spans 16 residues.

The chain uses TRBV6-5 and TRBJ1-1; D is unclear. The germline gives CDR1 MNHEY, CDR2 SVGAGI. The CDR3 sequence is 14 residues long. V lost 8 bases and J lost 0, with 13 bases in between. The CDR3 loop is CASALRSMNTEAFF. In nucleotides, the CDR3 is TGTGCCAGCGCCTTGAGGAGCATGAACACTGAAGCTTTCTTT.

The chain recombines TRBV11-2 with TRBJ2-5; the D is unclear. The V end was cut by 5 bases, the J end by 5 bases, with 15 bases between. Germline V gene sequence: CDR1 SGHAT, CDR2 FQNNGV. The CDR3 has 14 amino acids. The CDR3 DNA sequence: TGTGCCAGCAGCCTTGGCGGTTCGGCGGAGACCCAGTACTTC. This translates into CASSLGGSAETQYF.

The chain uses TRBV7-6 and TRBJ2-7; TRBD1 aligns across 9 bases. The CDR3 is made up of 14 amino acids. V lost 3 bases, J lost 3 bases, and 3 bases stayed unmatched. Germline V gene data show CDR1 as SGHVS and CDR2 as FNYEAQ. The CDR3 protein is CASSFPGQGYEQYF. In nucleotides, the CDR3 is TGTGCCAGCAGCTTTCCGGGACAGGGCTACGAGCAGTACTTC.

CDR3 loop: CASSLSQAYGYTF. The DNA of the CDR3 is TGTGCCAGCAGCTTAAGCCAGGCCTATGGCTACACCTTC. The chain couples TRBV7-2 to TRBJ1-2, with unresolved D. Deletions cut 2 bases from V and 4 bases from J, with 8 bases between. In germline, CDR1 is SGHTA, CDR2 FQGNSA. There are 13 residues in the CDR3.

CDR3 loop: CASSPWGGTVTDTQYF. CDR3 sequence (DNA): TGTGCCAGCAGTCCCTGGGGGGGCACAGTCACAGATACGCAGTATTTT. The V gene is TRBV7-9, the J gene TRBJ2-3, with D perhaps TRBD2 (7 bases). Trimming removed 6 bases from V and 2 bases from J, with 18 bases in between. This CDR3 spans 16 amino acids. CDR1 and CDR2 from the germline V gene are SEHNR and FQNEAQ (reference sequence).

This chain joins TRBV7-9 and TRBJ1-3; D not resolved. This CDR3 is built from 14 residues. V lost 5 bases, J lost 0 bases, and 8 bases lay in between. The germline gives CDR1 SEHNR, CDR2 FQNEAQ (reference sequence). The CDR3 loop is CASSPIASGNTIYF. CDR3 bases: TGTGCCAGCAGCCCTATAGCCTCTGGAAACACCATATATTTT.

The chain carries TRBV11-2 and TRBJ2-7; D remains unclear. The length of the CDR3 is 11 residues. Germline V gene sequence: CDR1 SGHAT, CDR2 FQNNGV. V lost 4 bases and J lost 4, with 5 bases in between. The CDR3 spells CASSSLYEQYF. Written as DNA, the CDR3 is TGTGCCAGCAGCTCCCTATACGAGCAGTACTTC.

This rearrangement joins TRBV28 to TRBJ2-2, with D possibly matching TRBD1 (6 bases). The V end was cut by 8 bases, the J end by 1 base, with 11 bases between. Germline V gives CDR1 MDHEN, CDR2 SYDVKM. This CDR3 contains 14 residues. The CDR3 region is CASLGTLNTGELFF. In DNA, the CDR3 is TGTGCCAGCCTGGGGACACTGAACACCGGGGAGCTGTTTTTT.

The V call is TRBV7-3, the J call TRBJ2-1, with TRBD1 matching 8 bases. The CDR3 totals 15 residues. The V and J ends lost 2 bases and 10 bases, in that order; junction bases with no gene match: 10. CDR1 and CDR2 from the germline V gene are SGHTA and FQGTGA. Written as DNA, the CDR3 is TGTGCCAGCAGCTTATGGTCCGGACAGGGACAGGAGCAGTTCTTC. This encodes CASSLWSGQGQEQFF.

V and J are TRBV5-4 and TRBJ2-3; 7 nucleotides line up with TRBD2. This CDR3 spans 16 amino acids. Germline CDR1 reads SGHNT; CDR2 reads YYREEE (reference sequence). Germline trimming cut 5 bases from V and 2 bases from J; bases unmatched to any gene: 11. The CDR3 sequence is CASSPLGGGSTDTQYF. The CDR3 nucleotides read TGTGCCAGCAGTCCTCTGGGCGGGGGTTCCACAGATACGCAGTATTTT.

The V gene is TRBV15, the J gene TRBJ1-1; 7 bases agree with TRBD1. There are 13 residues in the CDR3. J was trimmed by 6 bases and V by 6 bases; bases with no gene match: 7. Germline values: CDR1 LNHNV, CDR2 YYDKDF (reference sequence). CDR3 sequence (DNA): TGTGCCACCAGTAGGACAGGCGGGGCTGAAGCTTTCTTT. Its protein is CATSRTGGAEAFF.

CDR3 in amino acids: CASSQYLAGIYNEQFF. In nucleotides, the CDR3 is TGCGCCAGCAGCCAGTACCTAGCGGGAATCTACAATGAGCAGTTCTTC. This chain uses TRBV4-3 with TRBJ2-1, with 9 nucleotides matching TRBD2. Per the germline V gene, CDR1 is LGHNA and CDR2 is YSLEER. This CDR3 has 16 amino acids. With 3 bases clipped from V and 3 bases from J, the junction kept 6 bases outside the gene matches.

This sequence joins TRBV10-1 and TRBJ2-1; 14 nucleotides match TRBD2. J lost 7 bases, V lost 6 bases, and 8 bases had no gene match. The CDR3 contains 16 residues. Germline V gene sequence: CDR1 WNHNN, CDR2 SYGVQD (reference sequence). CDR3 protein: CASSAGTSGSLNEQFF. DNA for the CDR3: TGCGCCAGCAGCGCCGGGACTAGCGGGAGTCTAAATGAGCAGTTCTTC.

The gene calls are TRBV7-3 and TRBJ2-3, with 11 bases fitting TRBD2. The CDR3 has 18 residues. In germline, CDR1 is SGHTA, CDR2 FQGTGA. Trimming took 6 bases from V and 6 from J; bases not matched to a gene: 17. Written as DNA, the CDR3 is TGTGCCAGCAGTAGAAGAGGGACTAGCGGATCTAACGGGGATACGCAGTATTTT. Translated: CASSRRGTSGSNGDTQYF.

This chain uses TRBV28 with TRBJ1-2; TRBD1 aligns across 10 bases. The germline CDR1 and CDR2 sequences are MDHEN and SYDVKM. J lost 5 bases, V lost 8 bases, and 5 bases had no gene match. This CDR3 is 13 amino acids long. The CDR3 DNA reads TGTGCCAGCCGGACAGGGGGTTTGTATGGCTACACCTTC. This encodes CASRTGGLYGYTF.

V gene TRBV19 combines with J gene TRBJ2-7; 10 nucleotides align to TRBD2. Trimming took 7 bases from V and 3 from J; bases not matched to a gene: 15. The CDR3 has 17 residues. Germline V lookup: CDR1 LNHDA, CDR2 SQIVND (reference sequence). The CDR3 reads CASTPNGGSGGFYEQYF. The CDR3, as DNA: TGTGCCAGTACCCCCAACGGGGGTAGCGGGGGGTTCTACGAGCAGTACTTC.

V and J are TRBV11-2 and TRBJ1-2; possibly TRBD1 for D (6 bases). This CDR3 has 14 amino acids. From germline, CDR1 is SGHAT and CDR2 FQNNGV. V was pared by 1 base and J by 7 bases, with 13 bases between. This CDR3 is CASSLAPGHRGYTF. The CDR3 DNA sequence: TGTGCCAGCAGCTTAGCCCCGGGACACCGTGGCTACACCTTC.

V usage is TRBV4-3 and J usage is TRBJ1-5; possibly TRBD1 for D (6 bases). Germline values: CDR1 LGHNA, CDR2 YSLEER. The CDR3 has 15 residues. The germline V and J ends were trimmed by 1 base and 1 base, with 8 bases remaining between them. This CDR3 reads CASSQVTGSNQPQHF. CDR3 nucleotide sequence: TGCGCCAGCAGCCAAGTTACAGGGAGCAATCAGCCCCAGCATTTT.

This chain links TRBV7-9 with TRBJ2-5, with D unresolved. Germline V gene lookup returns CDR1 SEHNR and CDR2 FQNEAQ (reference sequence). Trimming pared 7 bases from V and 2 bases from J, leaving 14 bases between. CDR3 length: 14 residues. DNA for the CDR3: TGTGCCAGCAACAAAGACCGCGGACAAGAGACCCAGTACTTC. Amino acids: CASNKDRGQETQYF.

The chain links TRBV6-4 to TRBJ1-2; possible D gene TRBD1, 5 bases. V was clipped by 2 bases and J by 4 bases, with 14 bases between them. The germline V gene encodes CDR1 MRHNA and CDR2 SNTAGT. This CDR3 contains 15 residues. The DNA for the CDR3 is TGTGCCAGCAGTGACGGGGGGGGAAGACCCTATGGCTACACCTTC. Translation gives CASSDGGGRPYGYTF.

This clone was seen a single time. V gene TRBV12-5 combines with J gene TRBJ2-7, with 7 bases lining up with TRBD2. CDR3 length: 15 residues. V gave up 2 bases and J gave up 4 bases; unmatched junction bases: 8. Looked up from germline, CDR1 is LGHNT and CDR2 is FRNRAP. CDR3 loop: CASGLTAGVSYEQYF. As DNA, the CDR3 is TGTGCTAGTGGTTTGACGGCGGGAGTTTCTTACGAGCAGTACTTC.

The rearrangement uses TRBV19 and TRBJ1-3; 8 positions match TRBD1. The CDR3 contains 17 residues. Germline CDR1 and CDR2: LNHDA and SQIVND (reference sequence). V shed 5 bases, J shed 1 base, and the junction held 10 bases outside the gene matches. CDR3 region: CASSPRTGRPSGNTIYF. The CDR3 DNA sequence: TGTGCCAGTAGTCCGCGGACAGGGCGGCCTTCTGGAAACACCATATATTTT.

This clone was detected only a few times. J is TRBJ2-7 and V is TRBV10-1; D is uncertain. CDR1 and CDR2 from the germline V gene are WNHNN and SYGVQD (reference sequence). The CDR3 length is 12 residues. V was pared by 3 bases and J by 2 bases, with 5 bases between. CDR3 sequence (DNA): TGCGCCAGCAGTGACACAACCTACGAGCAGTACTTC. Amino acid sequence: CASSDTTYEQYF.

The chain joins TRBV2 to TRBJ2-2; 11 bases map to TRBD2. V dropped 6 bases and J dropped 6; count of bases not matched to a gene: 9. This CDR3 comprises 16 residues. CDR1 is SNHLY and CDR2 is FYNNEI in the germline V gene. The CDR3 sequence: CASRRLAGIKAGELFF. In nucleotides, the CDR3 is TGTGCCAGCAGACGACTAGCGGGGATAAAGGCCGGGGAGCTGTTTTTT.

The chain uses TRBV18 and TRBJ2-7; D remains unclear. Trimming cost V 2 bases and J 0 bases, with 8 bases left between them. There are 14 residues in the CDR3. From germline, CDR1 is KGHSH and CDR2 LQKENI. CDR3 coding DNA: TGTGCCAGCTCACCATTTAGGAGCTCCTACGAGCAGTACTTC. This translates into CASSPFRSSYEQYF.

V usage is TRBV28 and J usage is TRBJ2-7, with D maybe TRBD1 (6 bases). V was cut by 1 base and J by 2 bases, with 21 bases left in between. The CDR3 has 18 amino acids. From germline, CDR1 is MDHEN and CDR2 SYDVKM. The CDR3, as DNA: TGTGCCAGCAGTTTATTAATGGGACAAGGAGACTCCACCTACGAGCAGTACTTC. Protein product: CASSLLMGQGDSTYEQYF.

This clone has a single count. The chain has TRBV25-1 and TRBJ1-3; 11 bases match TRBD1. This CDR3 comprises 17 residues. The germline V gene encodes CDR1 MGHDK and CDR2 SYGVNS. The trim removed 2 bases at V and 0 bases at J, leaving 3 bases unmatched. CDR3 DNA: TGTGCCAGCAGTGAACTAGGGACAGGGGGCTCTGGAAACACCATATATTTT. It yields the protein CASSELGTGGSGNTIYF. The whole variable domain, remainder taken from reference TRBV25-1 and TRBJ1-3, is EADIYQTPRYLVIGTGKKITLECSQTMGHDKMYWYQQDPGMELHLIHYSYGVNSTEKGDLSSESTVSRIRTEHFPLTLESARPSHTSQYLCASSELGTGGSGNTIYFGEGSWLTVV.